This TCR beta chain stems from a study of blood T cell repertoires in COVID-19. Study background: Sources were T cells, B-cell-depleted T cells, or PBMCs; the material itself was cDNA or gDNA.

V dropped 3 bases and J dropped 3 bases, with 8 bases sitting between them. Germline V gives CDR1 SGHTA, CDR2 FQGNSA. The CDR3 loop spans 13 amino acids. Generated by immunoSEQ multiplex PCR, the TCRdb table keeps only in-frame clones and is missing some. The sample carries roughly 110,000 clones, 86% recorded once. The receptor was derived from a man aged 40-49 years with acute or convalescent COVID-19. The sequenced sample consisted of peripheral blood. This sequence joins TRBV7-2 and TRBJ1-2; D not certain. This CDR3 is CASSFSGYYGYTF. The CDR3 DNA reads TGTGCCAGCAGCTTCTCGGGGTACTATGGCTACACCTTC.